This T cell receptor (beta chain) was found in a study of CD8+ T cells in alopecia areata. Study-level findings and limits: Greater clonality was observed in lesional scalp samples, especially alopecia totalis/universalis, versus normal scalp.

The investigators collected lesional scalp punch biopsies and peripheral blood from alopecia areata patients. A FACSAria was used to sort CD4+ and CD8+ T cells. These cells came from PBMCs. RNA was extracted and reverse transcribed into cDNA as the sequencing template. TCRdb's table, derived via immunoSEQ multiplex PCR, lists solely in-frame clones and lacks some. The sample records 120,000 or so clones, approximately 53% being singletons. Note on this clone: The target antigen is unknown. Other DNA sequences of this sample code for an identical CDR3.

V lost 0 bases and J 2 bases, leaving 9 bases between the germline ends. The CDR3 has 15 amino acids. Germline-derived CDR1 and CDR2 are SGDLS and YYNGEE. The sequence came from a human donor with alopecia areata. J is TRBJ1-3 and V is TRBV9, with unresolved D. The sample was CD4+ T cells sorted from blood, taken at week 0. The CDR3 nucleotides read TGTGCCAGCAGCGTAGGTAGGGAAGCTGGAAACACCATATATTTT. This encodes CASSVGREAGNTIYF.